This T cell receptor (beta chain) is drawn from a study of T-cell memory formation after mild COVID-19. Study results and caveats: A subset of responding clones appeared in pre-infection memory, suggesting cross-reactive memory joined.

TCRdb ran MiXCR on the 5' RACE reads and lists one entry per CDR3 protein. The sample records roughly 100,000 distinct CDR3 sequences, around 16% being singletons. For this clonotype: The antigen remains unidentified.

CDR3 size: 14 residues. With V trimmed by 0 bases and J by 7 bases, 6 bases remained unmatched. CDR1 is DFQATT and CDR2 is SNEGSKA in the germline V gene (reference sequence). This receptor was obtained from a man aged 18 to 30 who had mild COVID-19 (a few samples of this study predate the infection). Cell type and time point are not known. This rearrangement joins TRBV20-1 to TRBJ1-1; 9 positions match TRBD1. Sample: PBMCs or a T cell subset sorted from them (not recorded which). DNA of the CDR3: TGCAGTGCTAGAGACCCCGGGACAGGGATTGAAGCTTTCTTT. This translates into CSARDPGTGIEAFF.